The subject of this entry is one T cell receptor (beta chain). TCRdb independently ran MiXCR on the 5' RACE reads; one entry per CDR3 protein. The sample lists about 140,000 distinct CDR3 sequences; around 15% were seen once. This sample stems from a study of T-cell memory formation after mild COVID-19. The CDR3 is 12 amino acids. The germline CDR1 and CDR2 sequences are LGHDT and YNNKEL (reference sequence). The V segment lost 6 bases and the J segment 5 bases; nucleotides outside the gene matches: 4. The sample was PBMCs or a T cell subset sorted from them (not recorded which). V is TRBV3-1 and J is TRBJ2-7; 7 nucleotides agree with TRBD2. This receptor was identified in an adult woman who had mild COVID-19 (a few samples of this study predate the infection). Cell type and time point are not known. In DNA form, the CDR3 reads TGTGCCAGCAGGCGGGGGATCCACGAGCAGTACTTC. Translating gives CASRRGIHEQYF.